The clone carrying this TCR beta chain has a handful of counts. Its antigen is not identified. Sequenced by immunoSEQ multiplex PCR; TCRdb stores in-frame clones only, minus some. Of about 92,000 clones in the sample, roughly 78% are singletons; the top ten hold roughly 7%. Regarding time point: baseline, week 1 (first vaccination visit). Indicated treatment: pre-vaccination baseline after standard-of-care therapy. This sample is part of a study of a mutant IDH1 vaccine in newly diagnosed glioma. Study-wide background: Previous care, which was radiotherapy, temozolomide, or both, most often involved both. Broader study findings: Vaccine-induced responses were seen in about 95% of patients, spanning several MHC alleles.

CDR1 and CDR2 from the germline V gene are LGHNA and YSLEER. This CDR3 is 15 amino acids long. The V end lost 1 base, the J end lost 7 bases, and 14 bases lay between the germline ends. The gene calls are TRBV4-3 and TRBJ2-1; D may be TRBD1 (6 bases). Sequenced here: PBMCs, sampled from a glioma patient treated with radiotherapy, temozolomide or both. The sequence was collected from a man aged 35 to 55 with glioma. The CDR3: CASSQGGTGWNEQFF. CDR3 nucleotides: TGCGCCAGCAGCCAAGGGGGTACAGGGTGGAATGAGCAGTTCTTC.